These 14 T cell receptor beta chains originate from one sample sequenced in a study of T cell changes during pregnancy in multiple sclerosis. Sequencing was performed with immunoSEQ multiplex PCR; in TCRdb, only in-frame clones are kept and a portion is missing. The profile covers more than 80,000 clones, with under 95% appearing a single time and 1.5% to 1.9% taken by the ten largest. Source: peripheral blood, taken in the first trimester of pregnancy. The receptors originated from a female donor with multiple sclerosis, enrolled in a pregnancy study.

The count of this clone is one. The rearrangement uses TRBV28 and TRBJ2-7; D might be TRBD1 (5 bases). The V and J ends lost 8 bases and 2 bases respectively, with 13 bases between them. Germline-derived CDR1 and CDR2 are MDHEN and SYDVKM. The CDR3 runs 13 residues. The CDR3 DNA is TGTGCCAGCGGGGCGGAGCTGCCCTACGAGCAGTACTTC. This sequence encodes CASGAELPYEQYF.

The rearrangement joins TRBV6-6 to TRBJ2-2; 10 bases match TRBD1. The CDR3 is 15 amino acids. Germline CDR1 and CDR2: MNHNY and SVGAGI (reference sequence). Losses at the gene ends were 6 bases for V and 6 bases for J; bases not matched to a gene: 7. The CDR3 DNA sequence: TGTGCCAGCAGGTCCGGGACAGGGGATTCCGGGGAGCTGTTTTTT. Amino acid sequence: CASRSGTGDSGELFF.

The chain is built from TRBV6-5 and TRBJ1-2; D not resolved. Trimming shortened V by 6 bases and J by 0 bases, and 11 bases separated the two germline ends. The CDR3 is 14 amino acids. The germline CDR1 and CDR2 sequences are MNHEY and SVGAGI. CDR3 loop: CASSSIGANYGYTF. In DNA form, the CDR3 reads TGTGCCAGCAGCTCGATCGGGGCTAACTATGGCTACACCTTC.

The J gene is TRBJ2-2, the V gene TRBV4-1; the D gene is possibly TRBD2 (6 bases). The V gene lost 2 bases and the J gene lost 3 bases, with 13 bases spanning the gap. Germline CDR1 reads MGHRA; CDR2 reads YSYEKL. The CDR3 is made up of 16 amino acids. This CDR3 is CASSQTPGVDTGELFF. In DNA form, the CDR3 reads TGCGCCAGCAGCCAAACCCCGGGAGTGGACACCGGGGAGCTGTTTTTT.

The chain uses TRBV6-4 and TRBJ2-7, with 7 nucleotides matching TRBD2. This CDR3 has 15 amino acids. Germline trimming cut 3 bases from V and 4 bases from J; bases unmatched to any gene: 9. The germline gives CDR1 MRHNA, CDR2 SNTAGT. The CDR3 protein is CASSEGSGLVYEQYF. The CDR3, as DNA: TGTGCCAGCAGTGAAGGTAGCGGGCTAGTTTACGAGCAGTACTTC.

The DNA for the CDR3 is TGTGCCAGCAGCGTAGAAAAGGGGGCCGGGGAGCTGTTTTTT. Its protein product is CASSVEKGAGELFF. This rearrangement joins TRBV9 to TRBJ2-2, with D perhaps matching TRBD1 (6 bases). Germline CDR1 reads SGDLS; CDR2 reads YYNGEE. Trimming took off 0 bases at V and 6 bases at J, with 9 bases between the two ends. This CDR3 comprises 14 residues. Together with reference TRBV9 and TRBJ2-2, the CDR3 gives the full variable domain: DSGVTQTPKHLITATGQRVTLRCSPRSGDLSVYWYQQSLDQGLQFLIQYYNGEERAKGNILERFSAQQFPDLHSELNLSSLELGDSALYFCASSVEKGAGELFFGEGSRLTVL.

The V gene is TRBV7-9, the J gene TRBJ1-2, with a tentative D call TRBD1 (6 bases). Looked up from germline, CDR1 is SEHNR and CDR2 is FQNEAQ (reference sequence). The length of the CDR3 is 11 residues. With 5 bases removed from V and 14 bases from J, the gap between germline ends came to 15 bases. CDR3 DNA: TGTGCCAGCAGCCTCCGGACAGTGCGAACCTTC. This translates into CASSLRTVRTF.

In regard to this clone: This sample also contains other DNA sequences that code for the same CDR3. CDR3 loop: CASSLGHLYEQYF. The CDR3 region has the DNA TGTGCCAGCAGTTTGGGGCACCTCTACGAGCAGTACTTC. The chain recombines TRBV27 with TRBJ2-7, with D possibly matching TRBD1 (5 bases). Per the germline V gene, CDR1 is MNHEY and CDR2 is SMNVEV (reference sequence). V was clipped by 3 bases and J by 3 bases, with 9 bases between them. The CDR3 covers 13 residues.

The V and J genes are TRBV5-4 and TRBJ2-3; possible D gene TRBD2, 6 bases. The CDR3 runs to 13 residues. In germline, CDR1 is SGHNT, CDR2 YYREEE (reference sequence). Trimming cost V 0 bases and J 6 bases, with 8 bases left between them. The CDR3 nucleotides read TGTGCCAGCAGCTTGGGGGGGAGGGATACGCAGTATTTT. This sequence encodes CASSLGGRDTQYF.

The rearrangement uses TRBV18 and TRBJ2-7; 10 positions agree with TRBD2. With V trimmed by 5 bases and J by 0 bases, 4 bases remained unmatched. This CDR3 has 15 residues. Germline CDR1 reads KGHSH; CDR2 reads LQKENI. The CDR3 spells CASSASSGSSYEQYF. For the CDR3, the DNA is TGTGCCAGCTCAGCGTCTAGCGGGAGCTCCTACGAGCAGTACTTC.

This chain links TRBV29-1 with TRBJ2-7; TRBD1 is a possible D gene (6 bases). There are 14 residues in the CDR3. CDR1 and CDR2 (germline): SQVTM, ANQGSEA. Trimming stripped 7 bases from V and 4 bases from J, with 20 bases between. The CDR3 DNA follows: TGCAGCGCTCGTCCCGGGACAAAGGGATACGAGCAGTACTTC. Translated, it gives CSARPGTKGYEQYF.

This clone appeared a few times. The chain uses TRBV7-8 and TRBJ1-2; 7 bases align to TRBD1. The length of the CDR3 is 15 residues. Germline V gives CDR1 SGHVS, CDR2 FQNEAQ. V lost 5 bases to trimming and J lost 8 bases; unmatched junction nucleotides: 14. The CDR3 bases are TGTGCCAGCAGCACCAACAGGGGACCTCTGGTCGGCTACACCTTC. Its translation is CASSTNRGPLVGYTF.

The rearrangement uses TRBV4-1 and TRBJ2-7; 9 bases are shared with TRBD1. With 5 bases clipped from V and 3 bases from J, the junction kept 2 bases outside the gene matches. In germline, CDR1 is MGHRA, CDR2 YSYEKL. This CDR3 comprises 13 residues. The CDR3 region is CASSGTGIYEQYF. For the CDR3, the DNA is TGCGCCAGCAGCGGGACAGGGATCTACGAGCAGTACTTC.

V usage is TRBV5-1 and J usage is TRBJ1-1; D gene unclear. Between the trimmed V and J ends, which lost 6 bases and 3 bases, there was a span of 15 bases. This CDR3 is 14 amino acids long. CDR1 and CDR2 from the germline V gene are SGHRS and YFSETQ. The CDR3 protein is CASTLEAFDTEAFF. The CDR3 nucleotides read TGCGCCAGCACCCTGGAGGCATTTGACACTGAAGCTTTCTTT.